Below, 29 T cell receptor beta chains from the same sample are listed, as sequenced in a study of T cells in Graves' hyperthyroidism and ophthalmopathy. Amplified TCR beta CDR3 regions came from RNA transcripts. HTBI primers were employed in a first-round RT-PCR of the TCR CDR3. MiXCR, run by TCRdb on the multiplex PCR reads, gives a single entry per CDR3 protein. The table shows some 580,000 distinct CDR3 sequences, with about a sixth occurring only once. Source material: blood. Every receptor here comes from a woman aged 40-49 years with Graves' ophthalmopathy.

This clonotype came up a few times. The CDR3 bases are TGTGCCAGCAGCTTAGGACTAAGGCCCCAGCATTTT. It specifies CASSLGLRPQHF. This chain uses TRBV7-2 with TRBJ1-5; D ambiguous. Germline V lookup: CDR1 SGHTA, CDR2 FQGNSA. Trimming stripped 1 base from V and 9 bases from J, with 7 bases between. CDR3 length: 12 residues.

A few counts support this clonotype. The chain carries TRBV9 and TRBJ2-7; TRBD2 agrees at 7 bases. CDR1 is SGDLS, CDR2 YYNGEE, per germline. After removal of 4 bases from V and 0 bases from J, the junction contained 7 bases not matched to a gene. The CDR3 length is 15 residues. The CDR3 DNA is TGTGCCAGCAGCTCGTCAAGCGGGAACTCCTACGAGCAGTACTTC. Its translation is CASSSSSGNSYEQYF. Supplemented by reference TRBV9 and TRBJ2-7, the full variable domain reads DSGVTQTPKHLITATGQRVTLRCSPRSGDLSVYWYQQSLDQGLQFLIQYYNGEERAKGNILERFSAQQFPDLHSELNLSSLELGDSALYFCASSSSSGNSYEQYFGPGTRLTVT.

The V call is TRBV10-3, the J call TRBJ2-3; the D is unclear. This CDR3 is 12 amino acids long. The germline CDR1 and CDR2 sequences are ENHRY and SYGVKD. V was shortened by 4 bases and J by 6 bases, with 8 bases between the two germline ends. The CDR3 bases are TGTGCCATCAGTGGGGCTAGGGATACGCAGTATTTT. Translated: CAISGARDTQYF.

This chain joins TRBV2 and TRBJ2-1, with 9 bases identical to TRBD2. The CDR3 runs to 14 residues. The germline V gene has CDR1 SNHLY and CDR2 FYNNEI. Losses at the gene ends were 2 bases for V and 9 bases for J; bases not matched to a gene: 5. The CDR3 here is CASSEWGGRGEQFF. CDR3 DNA: TGTGCCAGCAGTGAATGGGGCGGGAGGGGTGAGCAGTTCTTC.

This clonotype was seen just once. The V gene is TRBV20-1, the J gene TRBJ2-3, with 7 bases fitting TRBD2. The CDR3 loop spans 14 amino acids. The germline CDR1 and CDR2 sequences are DFQATT and SNEGSKA (reference sequence). Trimming at V came to 6 bases and at J to 1 base, leaving 7 bases not matched to a gene. CDR3 sequence (DNA): TGCAGTGCCGGAGTGGGACTACGCACAGATACGCAGTATTTT. Translating gives CSAGVGLRTDTQYF.

In this sample, this clonotype turned up a few times. V is TRBV20-1 and J is TRBJ2-5; D is uncertain. The CDR3 runs 15 residues. The V end lost 0 bases, the J end lost 2 bases, and 13 bases lay between the germline ends. CDR1 is DFQATT and CDR2 is SNEGSKA in the germline V gene (reference sequence). CDR3 amino acids: CSARDDLALQETQYF. The CDR3 DNA sequence: TGCAGTGCTAGAGATGATTTAGCCCTTCAAGAGACCCAGTACTTC.

This clonotype showed up many times. This sequence joins TRBV18 and TRBJ1-1; the D gene is possibly TRBD1 (5 bases). V was trimmed by 4 bases and J by 3 bases, leaving 9 bases between them. This CDR3 spans 13 amino acids. CDR1 and CDR2 from the germline V gene are KGHSH and LQKENI. The chain's CDR3 is CASSRGEDTEAFF. The CDR3 DNA reads TGTGCCAGCTCACGAGGGGAGGACACTGAAGCTTTCTTT.

The chain joins TRBV11-3 to TRBJ1-5, with D maybe TRBD1 (6 bases). V lost 3 bases, J lost 0 bases, and 24 bases lay in between. The CDR3 runs to 20 residues. Germline-derived CDR1 and CDR2 are SGHNT and YENEEA. DNA for the CDR3: TGTGCCAGCAGCTTCCACAGGCCCGACAGGTTGCGGGTTAGCAATCAGCCCCAGCATTTT. Its translation is CASSFHRPDRLRVSNQPQHF.

This clonotype was seen only a few times. A much bigger clone sits one base away, suggesting this may be a read error. This chain uses TRBV6-1 with TRBJ2-1, with TRBD2 identical over 13 bases. The germline gives CDR1 MNHNS, CDR2 SASEGT. The V gene end was trimmed by 6 bases and the J gene end by 4 bases; junction bases not matched to a gene: 3. The CDR3 length is 15 residues. The CDR3 loop reads CASRQLAGGYNEQFF. The CDR3 region has the DNA TGTGCCAGCAGGCAACTAGCGGGGGGGTACAATGAGCAGTTCTTC.

The chain couples TRBV20-1 to TRBJ2-7; the D gene is possibly TRBD2 (6 bases). CDR1 DFQATT and CDR2 SNEGSKA come from the germline V gene (reference sequence). With 5 bases removed from V and 5 bases from J, the gap between germline ends came to 16 bases. This CDR3 spans 13 amino acids. As DNA, the CDR3 is TGCAGTGCTGGGAGGCTAGTGAGGGACGAGCAGTACTTC. It specifies CSAGRLVRDEQYF.

This clonotype was recorded at least ten times. The chain combines TRBV2 with TRBJ2-7, with a weak D call TRBD1 (6 bases). This CDR3 is 13 amino acids long. Germline loops: CDR1 SNHLY, CDR2 FYNNEI. Trimming took 6 bases from V and 4 from J, leaving 13 bases between them. Here the CDR3 reads CASSLGQQYEQYF. CDR3 in DNA: TGTGCCAGCAGCCTCGGACAGCAATACGAGCAGTACTTC. The complete variable domain, with remaining parts taken from reference TRBV2 and TRBJ2-7, reads EPEVTQTPSHQVTQMGQEVILRCVPISNHLYFYWYRQILGQKVEFLVSFYNNEISEKSEIFDDQFSVERPDGSNFTLKIRSTKLEDSAMYFCASSLGQQYEQYFGPGTRLTVT.

In its sample, this clonotype was seen many times. V is TRBV27 and J is TRBJ1-1; D remains unclear. Trimming left V 3 bases short and J 2 bases short, with 13 bases between. The CDR3 contains 15 residues. CDR1 and CDR2 (germline): MNHEY, SMNVEV (reference sequence). This CDR3 reads CASSFLSRSNTEAFF. DNA for the CDR3: TGTGCCAGCAGTTTTTTATCCAGATCCAACACTGAAGCTTTCTTT.

The chain is built from TRBV5-1 and TRBJ1-1; no firm D call. The germline CDR1 and CDR2 sequences are SGHRS and YFSETQ. V was pared by 0 bases and J by 2 bases, with 11 bases between. The CDR3 loop spans 15 amino acids. Here the CDR3 reads CASSLVLGGNTEAFF. The CDR3 DNA reads TGCGCCAGCAGCTTGGTACTTGGAGGAAACACTGAAGCTTTCTTT.

The chain joins TRBV9 to TRBJ2-2; D unresolved. The V gene's germline CDR1 is SGDLS and CDR2 YYNGEE. With 4 bases removed from V and 3 bases from J, the gap between germline ends came to 10 bases. This CDR3 comprises 14 residues. CDR3 loop: CASSPSIHTGELFF. CDR3 nucleotide sequence: TGTGCCAGCAGCCCCTCGATACACACCGGGGAGCTGTTTTTT.

The chain employs TRBV2 and TRBJ1-4; D is ambiguous. Trimming removed 5 bases at V and 7 bases at J, with 17 bases between. Per germline, CDR1 SNHLY and CDR2 FYNNEI. The CDR3 spans 15 residues. The CDR3 sequence: CASSYISGGGEKLFF. The CDR3 nucleotides read TGTGCCAGCAGTTACATTAGCGGCGGCGGTGAAAAACTGTTTTTT.

This clonotype was detected many times. The chain recombines TRBV13 with TRBJ1-1; 7 bases line up with TRBD1. The germline CDR1 and CDR2 sequences are PRHDT and FYEKMQ (reference sequence). The CDR3 sequence is 12 residues long. Trimming took 10 bases from V and 0 from J; bases not matched to a gene: 2. The CDR3 nucleotides read TGTGCCACCGGACAGGTGAACACTGAAGCTTTCTTT. It translates to CATGQVNTEAFF.

The table lists this clonotype with many counts. The V call is TRBV28, the J call TRBJ1-1; D not certain. CDR3 length: 20 amino acids. V lost 1 base to trimming and J lost 5 bases, with 29 bases between them. Germline-derived CDR1 and CDR2 are MDHEN and SYDVKM. The CDR3 spells CASSLLRLRRLDGLRTEAFF. CDR3 sequence (DNA): TGTGCCAGCAGTTTATTGCGTTTGAGGAGGCTAGACGGCCTGAGGACTGAAGCTTTCTTT.

This clonotype was observed a handful of times. V usage is TRBV5-1 and J usage is TRBJ2-5, with 9 bases aligning to TRBD1. This CDR3 comprises 15 residues. Germline loops: CDR1 SGHRS, CDR2 YFSETQ. Losses at the gene ends were 4 bases for V and 0 bases for J; bases not matched to a gene: 4. CDR3 bases: TGCGCCAGCAGCCGCGGGACAGGGTACCAAGAGACCCAGTACTTC. Protein: CASSRGTGYQETQYF.

The gene calls are TRBV20-1 and TRBJ2-3; 10 bases match TRBD2. Germline V gene data show CDR1 as DFQATT and CDR2 as SNEGSKA (reference sequence). CDR3 size: 15 residues. The V and J ends lost 5 bases and 5 bases, in that order; junction bases with no gene match: 10. CDR3 bases: TGCAGTGCTTTACCCACAGCGGGAGGGCAAGATACGCAGTATTTT. Translated: CSALPTAGGQDTQYF.

The sample holds many counts of this clonotype. CDR3 in amino acids: CASSATSGTNTGELFF. The CDR3 DNA reads TGCGCCAGCAGCGCGACTAGCGGGACGAACACCGGGGAGCTGTTTTTT. The chain has TRBV5-1 and TRBJ2-2; the match to TRBD2 covers 11 bases. The germline V gene encodes CDR1 SGHRS and CDR2 YFSETQ. CDR3 length equals 16 residues. Trimming took 4 bases from V and 0 from J; bases not matched to a gene: 2.

There are many counts of this clonotype. V is TRBV20-1 and J is TRBJ2-7; 12 positions match TRBD2. J gave up 0 bases and V 6 bases, and 6 bases lay outside the gene matches. The CDR3 runs 15 residues. Germline V CDR1 and CDR2: DFQATT, SNEGSKA (reference sequence). The CDR3 DNA reads TGCAGTGCCAGGACTAGCGGGGCCTCCTCCTACGAGCAGTACTTC. Protein product: CSARTSGASSYEQYF.

Worth noting for this clonotype: A read error may account for a junction end that differs from germline. The V gene is TRBV7-9, the J gene TRBJ1-4; 10 bases map to TRBD1. The CDR3 is made up of 14 amino acids. The germline V gene has CDR1 SEHNR and CDR2 FQNEAQ (reference sequence). CDR3 DNA: TGTGCCCGCAGCTGGACAGGGGGTGACGAAAAACTGTTTTTT. Translated: CARSWTGGDEKLFF.

This clonotype was detected many times. The CDR3 loop reads CASSSTGTSGFYGTQYF. The CDR3 nucleotides are TGTGCCAGCAGTTCTACCGGGACTAGCGGGTTCTATGGTACGCAGTATTTT. V is TRBV6-2 or TRBV6-3 and J is TRBJ2-3; 12 bases match TRBD2. The CDR3 runs to 17 residues. Germline-derived CDR1 and CDR2 are MNHEY and SVGEGT. The V segment lost 4 bases and the J segment 8 bases; nucleotides outside the gene matches: 13.

This clonotype was detected ten times or more. This rearrangement joins TRBV10-3 to TRBJ2-7; D ambiguous. The CDR3 contains 15 residues. Trimming stripped 3 bases from V and 0 bases from J, with 12 bases between. CDR1 is ENHRY and CDR2 is SYGVKD in the germline V gene. CDR3 protein: CAISEPSLSSYEQYF. Here the CDR3 DNA reads TGTGCCATCAGTGAACCAAGTCTTAGCTCCTACGAGCAGTACTTC.

The V gene is TRBV20-1, the J gene TRBJ1-1; TRBD1 is a possible D gene (5 bases). The V end was cut by 3 bases, the J end by 7 bases, with 15 bases between. The CDR3 is made up of 13 amino acids. Germline V CDR1 and CDR2: DFQATT, SNEGSKA (reference sequence). CDR3 residues: CSARGDRQYEAFF. DNA of the CDR3: TGCAGTGCTAGGGGAGACAGACAGTATGAAGCTTTCTTT.

V is TRBV7-9 and J is TRBJ2-7; 12 nucleotides line up with TRBD1. Germline values: CDR1 SEHNR, CDR2 FQNEAQ (reference sequence). The CDR3 runs to 16 residues. V lost 5 bases and J lost 3; bases outside the gene matches: 8. CDR3 sequence: CASSPPGTGGSYEQYF. CDR3 coding DNA: TGTGCCAGCAGCCCGCCCGGGACAGGGGGCAGCTACGAGCAGTACTTC. Filled out from reference TRBV7-9 and TRBJ2-7, the complete variable domain reads DTGVSQNPRHKITKRGQNVTFRCDPISEHNRLYWYRQTLGQGPEFLTYFQNEAQLEKSRLLSDRFSAERPKGSFSTLEIQRTEQGDSAMYLCASSPPGTGGSYEQYFGPGTRLTVT.

This sequence joins TRBV12-3 or TRBV12-4 and TRBJ1-3, with a weak D call TRBD1 (6 bases). The CDR3 is 15 amino acids. Between the trimmed V and J ends, which lost 7 bases and 1 base, there was a span of 14 bases. CDR3 bases: TGTGCCAGCAAACTTTCGACAGGATCTGGAAACACCATATATTTT. Amino acid sequence: CASKLSTGSGNTIYF.

V usage is TRBV10-1 and J usage is TRBJ2-5; tentatively, D is TRBD1 or TRBD2 (6 bases each). With 0 bases removed from V and 5 bases from J, the gap between germline ends came to 16 bases. The CDR3 loop spans 16 amino acids. CDR1 and CDR2 (germline): WNHNN, SYGVQD (reference sequence). DNA for the CDR3: TGCGCCAGCAGTGAGTCGATTCAGGGGAGCGGGGAGACCCAGTACTTC. It codes for CASSESIQGSGETQYF.

At least ten counts were recorded for this clonotype. The genes are TRBV18 and TRBJ2-7; TRBD2 is a possible D gene (6 bases). Per the germline V gene, CDR1 is KGHSH and CDR2 is LQKENI. The CDR3 extends over 14 amino acids. The V and J ends lost 3 bases and 7 bases respectively, with 16 bases between them. CDR3 sequence reads: CASSPSSGRSEQYF. In DNA, the CDR3 is TGTGCCAGCTCACCCTCTTCCGGGAGAAGTGAGCAGTACTTC.